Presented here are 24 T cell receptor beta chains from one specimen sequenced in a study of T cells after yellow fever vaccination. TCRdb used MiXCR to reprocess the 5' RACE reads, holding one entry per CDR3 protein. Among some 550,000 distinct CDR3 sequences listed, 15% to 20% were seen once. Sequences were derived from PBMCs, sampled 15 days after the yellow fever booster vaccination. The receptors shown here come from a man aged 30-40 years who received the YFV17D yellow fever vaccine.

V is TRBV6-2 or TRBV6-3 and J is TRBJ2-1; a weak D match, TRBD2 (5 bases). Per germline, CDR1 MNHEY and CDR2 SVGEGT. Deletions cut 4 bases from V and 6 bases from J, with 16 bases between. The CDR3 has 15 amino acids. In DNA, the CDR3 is TGTGCCAGCAGTTCTCCGGGAAGAAACCTCAATGAGCAGTTCTTC. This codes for CASSSPGRNLNEQFF.

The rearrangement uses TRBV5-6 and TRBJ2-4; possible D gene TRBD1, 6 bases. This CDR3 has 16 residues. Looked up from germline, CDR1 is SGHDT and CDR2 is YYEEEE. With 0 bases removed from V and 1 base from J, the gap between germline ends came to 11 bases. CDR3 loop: CASSLGGGSAKNIQYF. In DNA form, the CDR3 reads TGTGCCAGCAGCTTGGGAGGGGGTTCTGCCAAAAACATTCAGTACTTC.

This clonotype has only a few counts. DNA for the CDR3: TGTGCCAGCAGTGAAGCGCGGCAGGGCCGTCTCGGCACAGATACGCAGTATTTT. It yields the protein CASSEARQGRLGTDTQYF. J is TRBJ2-3 and V is TRBV6-1, with D possibly matching TRBD1 (5 bases). V was trimmed by 0 bases and J by 1 base, leaving 17 bases between them. The CDR3 totals 18 residues. In germline, CDR1 is MNHNS, CDR2 SASEGT.

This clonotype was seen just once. DNA for the CDR3: TGTGCCAGCAGCCCTCCGGGACAGCACAATGAGCAGTTCTTC. It encodes CASSPPGQHNEQFF. This chain links TRBV6-1 with TRBJ2-1, with 7 nucleotides matching TRBD1. Germline CDR1 reads MNHNS; CDR2 reads SASEGT. V was clipped by 6 bases and J by 5 bases; unmatched bases: 7. This CDR3 comprises 14 residues.

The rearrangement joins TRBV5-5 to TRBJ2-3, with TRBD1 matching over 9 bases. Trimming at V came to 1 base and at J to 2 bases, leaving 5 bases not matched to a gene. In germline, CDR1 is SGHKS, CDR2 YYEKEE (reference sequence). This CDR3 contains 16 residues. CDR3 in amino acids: CASSLLRDRDTDTQYF. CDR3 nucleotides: TGTGCCAGCAGCTTGCTTAGGGACAGGGACACAGATACGCAGTATTTT.

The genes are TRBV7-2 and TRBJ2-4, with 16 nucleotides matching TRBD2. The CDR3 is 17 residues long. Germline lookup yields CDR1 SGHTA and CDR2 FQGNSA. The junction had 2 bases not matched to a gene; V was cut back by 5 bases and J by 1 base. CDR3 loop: CASSPGLAGGAKNIQYF. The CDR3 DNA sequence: TGTGCCAGCAGCCCGGGACTAGCGGGAGGGGCCAAAAACATTCAGTACTTC.

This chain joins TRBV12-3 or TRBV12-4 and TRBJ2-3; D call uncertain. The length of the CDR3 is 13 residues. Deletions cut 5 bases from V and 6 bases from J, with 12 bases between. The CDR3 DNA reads TGTGCCAGCAGTCTCGGTTGGCGGGATACGCAGTATTTT. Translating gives CASSLGWRDTQYF.

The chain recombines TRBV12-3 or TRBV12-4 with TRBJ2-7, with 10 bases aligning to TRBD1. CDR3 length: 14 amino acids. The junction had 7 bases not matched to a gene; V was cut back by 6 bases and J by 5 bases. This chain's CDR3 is CASRIDRGRDEQYF. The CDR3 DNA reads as TGTGCCAGCAGGATCGACAGGGGGCGGGACGAGCAGTACTTC.

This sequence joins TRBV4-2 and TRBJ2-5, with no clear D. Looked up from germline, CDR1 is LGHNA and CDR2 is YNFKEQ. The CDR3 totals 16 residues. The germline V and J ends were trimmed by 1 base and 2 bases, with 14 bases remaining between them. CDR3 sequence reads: CASSQGRAGGQETQYF. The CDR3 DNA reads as TGTGCCAGCAGCCAAGGTCGGGCTGGCGGACAAGAGACCCAGTACTTC.

CDR3 region: CSAHSSAGNTGELFF. The CDR3 coding sequence is TGCAGTGCTCATTCTTCGGCAGGGAACACCGGGGAGCTGTTTTTT. The chain combines TRBV20-1 with TRBJ2-2, with D unclear. CDR3 size: 15 residues. Trimming left V 5 bases short and J 1 base short, with 14 bases between. Germline values: CDR1 DFQATT, CDR2 SNEGSKA (reference sequence).

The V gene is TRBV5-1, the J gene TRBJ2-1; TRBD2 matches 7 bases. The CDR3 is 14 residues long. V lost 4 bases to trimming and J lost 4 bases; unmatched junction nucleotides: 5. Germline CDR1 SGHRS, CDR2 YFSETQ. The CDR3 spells CASSEGTIYNEQFF. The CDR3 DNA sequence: TGCGCCAGCAGCGAGGGGACTATTTACAATGAGCAGTTCTTC.

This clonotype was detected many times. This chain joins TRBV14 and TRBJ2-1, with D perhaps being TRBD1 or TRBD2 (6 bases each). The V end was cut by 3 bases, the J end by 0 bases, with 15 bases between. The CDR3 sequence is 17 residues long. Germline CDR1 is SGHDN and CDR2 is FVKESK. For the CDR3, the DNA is TGTGCCAGCAGCCAGGTGGAGGGACATATCTCCTACAATGAGCAGTTCTTC. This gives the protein CASSQVEGHISYNEQFF.

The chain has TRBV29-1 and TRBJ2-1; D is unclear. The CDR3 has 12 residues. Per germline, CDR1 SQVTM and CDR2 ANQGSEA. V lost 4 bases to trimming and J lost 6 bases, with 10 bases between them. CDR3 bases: TGCAGCGTTGTAATGCCTTCCAATGAGCAGTTCTTC. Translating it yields CSVVMPSNEQFF.

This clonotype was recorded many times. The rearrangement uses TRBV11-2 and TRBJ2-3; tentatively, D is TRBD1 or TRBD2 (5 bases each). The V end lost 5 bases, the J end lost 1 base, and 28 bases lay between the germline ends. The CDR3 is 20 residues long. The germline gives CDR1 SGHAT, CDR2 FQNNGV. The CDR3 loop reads CASSRRLGTRDGFGTDTQYF. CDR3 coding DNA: TGTGCCAGCAGCCGCCGCCTGGGTACGAGGGACGGCTTCGGCACAGATACGCAGTATTTT.

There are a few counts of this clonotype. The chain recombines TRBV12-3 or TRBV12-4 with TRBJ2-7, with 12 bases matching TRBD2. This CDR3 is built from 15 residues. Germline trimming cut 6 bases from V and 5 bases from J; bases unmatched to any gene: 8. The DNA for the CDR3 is TGTGCCAGCAGACTAGGGACTAGCGGGCGCCACGAGCAGTACTTC. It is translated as CASRLGTSGRHEQYF.

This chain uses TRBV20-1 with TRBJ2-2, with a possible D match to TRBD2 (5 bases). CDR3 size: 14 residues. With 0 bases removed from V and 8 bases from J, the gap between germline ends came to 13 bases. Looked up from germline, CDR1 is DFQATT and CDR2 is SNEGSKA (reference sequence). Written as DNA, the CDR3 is TGCAGTGCTAGAGATCAACGGACTTCGGGGGAGCTGTTTTTT. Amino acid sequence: CSARDQRTSGELFF.

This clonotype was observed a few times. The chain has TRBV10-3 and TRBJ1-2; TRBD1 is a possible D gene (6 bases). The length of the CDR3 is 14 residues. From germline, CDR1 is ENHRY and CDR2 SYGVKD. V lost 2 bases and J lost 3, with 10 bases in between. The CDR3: CAISEPGQYYGYTF. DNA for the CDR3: TGTGCCATCAGTGAGCCAGGACAGTACTATGGCTACACCTTC.

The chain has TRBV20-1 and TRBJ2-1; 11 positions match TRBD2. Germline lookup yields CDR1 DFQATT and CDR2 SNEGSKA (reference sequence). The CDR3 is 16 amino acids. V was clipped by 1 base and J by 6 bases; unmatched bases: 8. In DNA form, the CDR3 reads TGCAGTGCTAGAGGGGTCGGTACTAGCGGGAGCAATGAGCAGTTCTTC. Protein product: CSARGVGTSGSNEQFF.

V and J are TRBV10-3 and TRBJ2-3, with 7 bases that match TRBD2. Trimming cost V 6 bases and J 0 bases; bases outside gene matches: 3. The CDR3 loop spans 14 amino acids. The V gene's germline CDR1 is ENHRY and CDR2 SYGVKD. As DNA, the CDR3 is TGTGCCATCAGACATAGCGGGAGCACAGATACGCAGTATTTT. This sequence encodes CAIRHSGSTDTQYF.

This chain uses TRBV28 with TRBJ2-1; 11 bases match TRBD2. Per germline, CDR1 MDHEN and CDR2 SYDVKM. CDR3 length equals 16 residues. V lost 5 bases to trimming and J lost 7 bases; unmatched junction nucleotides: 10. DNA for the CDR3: TGTGCCAGCAGTGGAACTAGCGGGAGAAAGCAAAATGAGCAGTTCTTC. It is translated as CASSGTSGRKQNEQFF.

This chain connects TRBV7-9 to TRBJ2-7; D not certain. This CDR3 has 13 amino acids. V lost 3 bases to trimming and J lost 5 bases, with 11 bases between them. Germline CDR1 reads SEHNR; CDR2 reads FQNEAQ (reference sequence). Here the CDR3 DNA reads TGTGCCAGCAGCTTGCTGAATTCCCACGAGCAGTACTTC. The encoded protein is CASSLLNSHEQYF.

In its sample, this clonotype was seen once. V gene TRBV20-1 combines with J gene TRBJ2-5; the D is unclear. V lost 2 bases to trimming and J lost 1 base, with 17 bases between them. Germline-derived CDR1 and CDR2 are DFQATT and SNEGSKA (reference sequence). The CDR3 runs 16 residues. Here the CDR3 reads CSARREGFKVQETQYF. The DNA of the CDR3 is TGCAGTGCTAGAAGGGAAGGATTTAAGGTCCAAGAGACCCAGTACTTC.

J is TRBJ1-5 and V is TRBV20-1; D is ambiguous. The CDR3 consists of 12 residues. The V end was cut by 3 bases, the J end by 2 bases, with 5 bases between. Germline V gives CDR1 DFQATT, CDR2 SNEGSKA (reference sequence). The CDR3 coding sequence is TGCAGTGCTAGTGAGTGCAATCAGCCCCAGCATTTT. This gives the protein CSASECNQPQHF.

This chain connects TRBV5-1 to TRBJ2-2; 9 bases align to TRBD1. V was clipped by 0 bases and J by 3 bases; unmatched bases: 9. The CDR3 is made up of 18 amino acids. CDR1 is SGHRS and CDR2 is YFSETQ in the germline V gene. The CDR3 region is CASSLAITGQGYTGELFF. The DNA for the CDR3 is TGCGCCAGCAGCTTGGCCATCACGGGACAGGGATACACCGGGGAGCTGTTTTTT.